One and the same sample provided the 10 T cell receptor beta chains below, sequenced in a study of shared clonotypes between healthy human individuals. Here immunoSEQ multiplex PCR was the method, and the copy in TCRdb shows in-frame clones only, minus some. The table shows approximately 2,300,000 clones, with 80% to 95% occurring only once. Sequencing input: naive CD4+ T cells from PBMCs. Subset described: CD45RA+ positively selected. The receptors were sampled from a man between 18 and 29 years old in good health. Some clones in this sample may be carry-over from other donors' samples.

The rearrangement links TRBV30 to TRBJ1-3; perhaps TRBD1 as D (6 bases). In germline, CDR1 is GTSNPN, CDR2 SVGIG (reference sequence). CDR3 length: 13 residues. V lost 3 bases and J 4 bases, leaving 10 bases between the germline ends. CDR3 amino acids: CAWSYRVGNTIYF. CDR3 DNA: TGTGCCTGGAGCTACAGGGTGGGAAACACCATATATTTT.

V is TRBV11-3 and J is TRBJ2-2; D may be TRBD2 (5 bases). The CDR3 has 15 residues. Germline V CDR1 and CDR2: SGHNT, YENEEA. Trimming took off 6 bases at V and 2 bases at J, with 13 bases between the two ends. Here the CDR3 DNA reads TGTGCCAGCAGTAAAGACGGACTCAACACCGGGGAGCTGTTTTTT. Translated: CASSKDGLNTGELFF.

The CDR3 DNA reads TGTGCCAGCAGCCCCGAGAGCACAGATACGCAGTATTTT. Protein: CASSPESTDTQYF. This chain uses TRBV2 with TRBJ2-3; D is unclear. Trimming removed 6 bases at V and 0 bases at J, with 7 bases between. This CDR3 spans 13 amino acids. CDR1 SNHLY and CDR2 FYNNEI come from the germline V gene.

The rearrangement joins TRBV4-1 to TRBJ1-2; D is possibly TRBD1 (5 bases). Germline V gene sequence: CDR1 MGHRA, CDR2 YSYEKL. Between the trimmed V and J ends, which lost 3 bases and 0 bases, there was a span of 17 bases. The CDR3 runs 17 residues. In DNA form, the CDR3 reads TGCGCCAGCAGCCATCCCGCCAGACAGTTAGCTAACTATGGCTACACCTTC. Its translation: CASSHPARQLANYGYTF.

DNA of the CDR3: TGCGCCAGCAGCTTTCCCCCCGAGACCCAGTACTTC. Its translation is CASSFPPETQYF. This chain joins TRBV5-1 and TRBJ2-5; D is unresolved. Germline values: CDR1 SGHRS, CDR2 YFSETQ. The CDR3 is 12 amino acids. Trimming took off 2 bases at V and 5 bases at J, with 7 bases between the two ends.

CDR3 bases: TGCGCCAGCAGCCCCGAGGGAGGGACCTCTGGAAACACCATATATTTT. It is translated as CASSPEGGTSGNTIYF. This chain links TRBV5-1 with TRBJ1-3; a possible D gene is TRBD1 (5 bases). The CDR3 is 16 residues long. V dropped 4 bases and J dropped 0 bases, with 14 bases sitting between them. Germline CDR1 reads SGHRS; CDR2 reads YFSETQ.

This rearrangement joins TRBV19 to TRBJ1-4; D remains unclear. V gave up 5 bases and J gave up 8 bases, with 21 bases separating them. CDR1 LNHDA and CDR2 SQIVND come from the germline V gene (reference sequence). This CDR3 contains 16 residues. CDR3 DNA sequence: TGTGCCAGTAGTCCTGGGTCCCAGGCTTGGTGGGAAAAACTGTTTTTT. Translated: CASSPGSQAWWEKLFF.

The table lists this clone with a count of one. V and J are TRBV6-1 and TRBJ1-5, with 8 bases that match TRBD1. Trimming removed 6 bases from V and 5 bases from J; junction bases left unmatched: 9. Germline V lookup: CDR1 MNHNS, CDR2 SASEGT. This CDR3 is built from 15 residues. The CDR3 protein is CASRDDRGGDQPQHF. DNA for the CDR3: TGTGCCAGCAGGGACGACAGGGGCGGGGATCAGCCCCAGCATTTT.

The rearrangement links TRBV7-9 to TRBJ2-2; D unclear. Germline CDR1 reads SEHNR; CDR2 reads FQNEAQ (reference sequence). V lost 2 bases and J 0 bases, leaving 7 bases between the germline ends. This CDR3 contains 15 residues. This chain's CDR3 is CASSLRSPNTGELFF. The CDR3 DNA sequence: TGTGCCAGCAGCTTAAGGTCCCCGAACACCGGGGAGCTGTTTTTT. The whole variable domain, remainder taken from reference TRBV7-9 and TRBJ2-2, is DTGVSQNPRHKITKRGQNVTFRCDPISEHNRLYWYRQTLGQGPEFLTYFQNEAQLEKSRLLSDRFSAERPKGSFSTLEIQRTEQGDSAMYLCASSLRSPNTGELFFGEGSRLTVL.

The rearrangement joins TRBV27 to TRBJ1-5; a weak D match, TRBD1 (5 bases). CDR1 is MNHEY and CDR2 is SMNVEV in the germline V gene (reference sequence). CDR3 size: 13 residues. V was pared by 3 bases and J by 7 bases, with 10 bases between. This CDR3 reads CASSFSRGQPQHF. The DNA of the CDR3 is TGTGCCAGCAGTTTTTCCCGGGGGCAGCCCCAGCATTTT.